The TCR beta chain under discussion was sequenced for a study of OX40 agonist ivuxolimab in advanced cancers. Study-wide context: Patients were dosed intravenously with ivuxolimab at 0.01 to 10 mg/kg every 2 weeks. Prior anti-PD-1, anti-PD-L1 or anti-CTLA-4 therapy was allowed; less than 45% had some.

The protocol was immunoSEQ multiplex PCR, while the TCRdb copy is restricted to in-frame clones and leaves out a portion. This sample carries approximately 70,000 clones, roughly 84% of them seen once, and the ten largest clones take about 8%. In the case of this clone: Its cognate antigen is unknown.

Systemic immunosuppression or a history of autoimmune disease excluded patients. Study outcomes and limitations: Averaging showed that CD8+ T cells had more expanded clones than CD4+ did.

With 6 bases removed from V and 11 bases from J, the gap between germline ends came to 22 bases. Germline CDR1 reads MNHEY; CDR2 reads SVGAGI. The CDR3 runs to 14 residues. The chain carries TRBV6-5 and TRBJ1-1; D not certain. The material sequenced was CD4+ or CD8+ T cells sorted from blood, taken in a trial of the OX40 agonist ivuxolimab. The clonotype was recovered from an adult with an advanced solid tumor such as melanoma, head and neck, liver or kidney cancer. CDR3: CASRKDNRIRGAFF. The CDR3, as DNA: TGTGCCAGCAGGAAAGACAACCGGATACGTGGGGCTTTCTTT.